Presented here are 26 T cell receptor beta chains from one specimen sequenced in a study of T-cell reconstitution after alpha-beta-depleted transplantation in children. The authors prepared the TCRbeta library with unique molecular identifiers. A single record per CDR3 protein comes from TCRdb applying MiXCR to the PCR reads. This table has 450,000 to 600,000 distinct CDR3 sequences, approximately 20% appearing once. The input for sequencing was PBMCs from the stem cell graft donor, taken from the stem cell graft. The source of these receptors is a human donor who donated a stem cell graft to a child with acute lymphoblastic leukemia.

V gene TRBV7-9 combines with J gene TRBJ2-7; tentatively, D is TRBD1 (6 bases). Trimming pared 5 bases from V and 6 bases from J, leaving 8 bases between. The germline CDR1 and CDR2 sequences are SEHNR and FQNEAQ (reference sequence). CDR3 length equals 11 residues. CDR3 nucleotides: TGTGCCAGCAGCGAACAGGGCGAGCAGTACTTC. Translating gives CASSEQGEQYF.

The genes are TRBV5-5 and TRBJ2-1; possible D gene TRBD2, 6 bases. Germline V gene sequence: CDR1 SGHKS, CDR2 YYEKEE (reference sequence). CDR3 length: 16 residues. Trimming stripped 5 bases from V and 3 bases from J, with 18 bases between. Here the CDR3 DNA reads TGTGCCAGCAGTCCCACCCCGCGGGGAAACTACAATGAGCAGTTCTTC. This gives the protein CASSPTPRGNYNEQFF. The full variable domain, rest sourced from reference TRBV5-5 and TRBJ2-1, is DAGVTQSPTHLIKTRGQQVTLRCSPISGHKSVSWYQQVLGQGPQFIFQYYEKEERGRGNFPDRFSARQFPNYSSELNVNALLLGDSALYLCASSPTPRGNYNEQFFGPGTRLTVL.

The rearrangement joins TRBV27 to TRBJ2-1; 9 bases are a match to TRBD1. The length of the CDR3 is 12 residues. Germline V gene sequence: CDR1 MNHEY, CDR2 SMNVEV (reference sequence). The V segment lost 6 bases and the J segment 8 bases; nucleotides outside the gene matches: 2. CDR3 sequence (DNA): TGTGCCAGCAGCTGGACAGGGGATGAGCAGTTCTTC. Amino acids: CASSWTGDEQFF.

The sample holds a few counts of this clonotype. The genes are TRBV14 and TRBJ2-4; D gene unclear. The V gene lost 1 base and the J gene lost 0 bases, with 22 bases spanning the gap. The length of the CDR3 is 20 residues. Germline V lookup: CDR1 SGHDN, CDR2 FVKESK. The CDR3 spells CASSQGFFSFGILAKNIQYF. CDR3 nucleotides: TGTGCCAGCAGCCAAGGCTTTTTCAGTTTTGGCATACTAGCCAAAAACATTCAGTACTTC.

The gene calls are TRBV7-9 and TRBJ2-3; 9 nucleotides align to TRBD2. The V gene's germline CDR1 is SEHNR and CDR2 FQNEAQ (reference sequence). This CDR3 contains 14 residues. The V segment lost 4 bases and the J segment 4 bases; nucleotides outside the gene matches: 3. The CDR3 spells CASSSSGNSDTQYF. The CDR3 region has the DNA TGTGCCAGCAGCTCTAGCGGGAACTCAGATACGCAGTATTTT.

This chain joins TRBV29-1 and TRBJ2-7, with a weak D call TRBD2 (5 bases). The germline V and J ends were trimmed by 5 bases and 7 bases, with 18 bases remaining between them. The germline CDR1 and CDR2 sequences are SQVTM and ANQGSEA. The CDR3 runs to 13 residues. CDR3 sequence (DNA): TGCAGCGTTCGTCCCACCGGAGGTTGGGAGCAGTACTTC. Translated, it gives CSVRPTGGWEQYF.

The chain couples TRBV20-1 to TRBJ2-1; TRBD1 might be the D (5 bases). Germline V gene sequence: CDR1 DFQATT, CDR2 SNEGSKA (reference sequence). V was pared by 4 bases and J by 7 bases, with 11 bases between. CDR3 length: 12 residues. CDR3 in DNA: TGCAGTGCTAAATATCGACAGAATGAGCAGTTCTTC. This gives the protein CSAKYRQNEQFF.

The chain combines TRBV15 with TRBJ2-1; tentatively, D is TRBD2 (6 bases). CDR1 is LNHNV, CDR2 YYDKDF, per germline (reference sequence). The CDR3 is 17 amino acids. The V end was cut by 0 bases, the J end by 8 bases, with 20 bases between. CDR3 nucleotide sequence: TGTGCCACCAGCAGAGATCAATGGGGGGTCCGGGTTGATGAGCAGTTCTTC. Translation gives CATSRDQWGVRVDEQFF.

This clonotype was observed a handful of times. The V gene is TRBV27, the J gene TRBJ2-2; 8 nucleotides agree with TRBD2. Losses at the gene ends were 6 bases for V and 10 bases for J; bases not matched to a gene: 16. CDR3 length: 16 residues. Germline CDR1 reads MNHEY; CDR2 reads SMNVEV (reference sequence). The CDR3 DNA reads TGTGCCAGCAGGCTAACCGGGACTAGTCCGTTTGTGGAGCTGTTTTTT. This sequence encodes CASRLTGTSPFVELFF.

This clonotype has just a few counts. The chain uses TRBV7-9 and TRBJ1-2, with 8 bases fitting TRBD1. Looked up from germline, CDR1 is SEHNR and CDR2 is FQNEAQ (reference sequence). The CDR3 contains 14 residues. Trimming cost V 4 bases and J 4 bases; bases outside gene matches: 5. The CDR3 DNA sequence: TGTGCCAGCAGCTGGGGGGACAGGCCCTATGGCTACACCTTC. Its protein is CASSWGDRPYGYTF.

The V and J genes are TRBV3-1 and TRBJ2-7; D possibly corresponds to TRBD1 (6 bases). The CDR3 runs to 14 residues. The ends were cut back, 2 bases at V and 3 bases at J, with 11 bases in the middle. Per the germline V gene, CDR1 is LGHDT and CDR2 is YNNKEL (reference sequence). The CDR3 reads CASSQLDRFYEQYF. The CDR3 DNA is TGTGCCAGCAGCCAACTGGACAGATTCTACGAGCAGTACTTC.

This clonotype came up a few times. The V gene is TRBV14, the J gene TRBJ2-6; the D gene is possibly TRBD1 (5 bases). The V gene lost 0 bases and the J gene lost 3 bases, with 15 bases spanning the gap. The germline gives CDR1 SGHDN, CDR2 FVKESK. This CDR3 contains 18 residues. The CDR3 bases are TGTGCCAGCAGCCAAGATGGGCCAGGGCGATATGGGGCCAACGTCCTGACTTTC. Translation gives CASSQDGPGRYGANVLTF.

This clonotype showed up just a few times. At one of its ends the junction is not consistent with the germline gene, which may arise from a read error. The V and J genes are TRBV20-1 and TRBJ2-7, with D possibly TRBD2 on 7 matching bases. CDR1 is DFQATT, CDR2 SNEGSKA, per germline (reference sequence). CDR3 length: 11 residues. DNA for the CDR3: TGCAGTTCTAGGGGGGGCTACGAGCAGTACTTC. The encoded protein is CSSRGGYEQYF.

The rearrangement uses TRBV15 and TRBJ2-7; perhaps TRBD2 as D (5 bases). The CDR3 contains 13 residues. Trimming took 5 bases from V and 1 from J, leaving 9 bases between them. The germline CDR1 and CDR2 sequences are LNHNV and YYDKDF (reference sequence). The CDR3 DNA reads as TGTGCCACCAGCGGTAGGGAGTCCTACGAGCAGTACTTC. This sequence encodes CATSGRESYEQYF.

The gene calls are TRBV20-1 and TRBJ1-1; possibly TRBD1 for D (6 bases). Germline CDR1 is DFQATT and CDR2 is SNEGSKA (reference sequence). This CDR3 has 14 residues. V gave up 1 base and J gave up 1 base, with 10 bases separating them. The CDR3 loop reads CSARGGGGNTEAFF. For the CDR3, the DNA is TGCAGTGCTAGAGGCGGGGGCGGGAACACTGAAGCTTTCTTT.

This clonotype was recorded a few times. The chain is built from TRBV20-1 and TRBJ1-6; no firm D call. Germline V gene data show CDR1 as DFQATT and CDR2 as SNEGSKA (reference sequence). The CDR3 has 15 residues. The germline V and J ends were trimmed by 1 base and 5 bases, with 12 bases remaining between them. CDR3 loop: CSARVSGGDNSPLHF. DNA of the CDR3: TGCAGTGCTAGAGTCTCGGGTGGCGATAATTCACCCCTCCACTTT.

The chain has TRBV7-9 and TRBJ2-7; 11 positions agree with TRBD2. CDR1 SEHNR and CDR2 FQNEAQ come from the germline V gene (reference sequence). The CDR3 loop spans 14 amino acids. J lost 6 bases, V lost 6 bases, and 7 bases had no gene match. CDR3 residues: CASRSTSGTGEQYF. The CDR3 nucleotides are TGTGCCAGCAGATCGACTAGCGGGACCGGCGAGCAGTACTTC.

The sample holds a few counts of this clonotype. This chain uses TRBV10-3 with TRBJ2-7, with TRBD2 as a possible D gene (6 bases). Germline lookup yields CDR1 ENHRY and CDR2 SYGVKD. Trimming took off 3 bases at V and 7 bases at J, with 13 bases between the two ends. The CDR3 is made up of 13 amino acids. The DNA of the CDR3 is TGTGCCATCAGTGATGGGGCCGGGAGAGAGCAGTACTTC. Its translation: CAISDGAGREQYF.

In this sample, this clonotype turned up many times. This chain uses TRBV5-1 with TRBJ2-1; 7 positions match TRBD1. This CDR3 is built from 15 residues. V trimming: 4 bases; J trimming: 8 bases; junction bases outside the gene matches: 12. The germline V gene has CDR1 SGHRS and CDR2 YFSETQ. The CDR3 reads CASSLVQGWNHEQFF. The CDR3 nucleotides are TGCGCCAGCAGCCTAGTACAGGGGTGGAATCATGAGCAGTTCTTC.

The table lists this clonotype with a few counts. J is TRBJ1-1 and V is TRBV20-1; 9 bases match TRBD1. Germline V gene sequence: CDR1 DFQATT, CDR2 SNEGSKA (reference sequence). V trimming: 5 bases; J trimming: 1 base; junction bases outside the gene matches: 2. The CDR3 loop spans 13 amino acids. The CDR3 DNA sequence: TGCAGTGCTCTGGGACAGGGGAACACTGAAGCTTTCTTT. Protein product: CSALGQGNTEAFF.

This clonotype has more than one count but fewer than ten. J is TRBJ2-5 and V is TRBV20-1, with 7 bases identical to TRBD1. The length of the CDR3 is 16 residues. The germline V gene has CDR1 DFQATT and CDR2 SNEGSKA (reference sequence). V shed 0 bases and J 2 bases; nucleotides not matched to a gene: 9. The CDR3 DNA is TGCAGTGCTAGAGAGTGGGGGCAGGGGGTTCAAGAGACCCAGTACTTC. Encoded protein: CSAREWGQGVQETQYF.

The chain has TRBV20-1 and TRBJ1-2; D ambiguous. The CDR3 has 10 residues. Per the germline V gene, CDR1 is DFQATT and CDR2 is SNEGSKA (reference sequence). Trimming took 5 bases from V and 5 from J, leaving 6 bases between them. CDR3 protein: CSAGPYGYTF. The CDR3 DNA sequence: TGCAGTGCTGGGCCGTATGGCTACACCTTC.

CDR3 nucleotide sequence: TGCGCCAGCAGCCAGAACAGGGGGAATCAGCCCCAGCATTTT. It encodes CASSQNRGNQPQHF. J is TRBJ1-5 and V is TRBV4-1; the match to TRBD1 covers 8 bases. The V gene end was trimmed by 3 bases and the J gene end by 4 bases; junction bases not matched to a gene: 2. The germline V gene encodes CDR1 MGHRA and CDR2 YSYEKL. This CDR3 comprises 14 residues.

There are a few counts of this clonotype. J is TRBJ2-7 and V is TRBV5-6, with 10 bases fitting TRBD2. The CDR3 consists of 17 residues. The V gene end was trimmed by 0 bases and the J gene end by 5 bases; junction bases not matched to a gene: 11. CDR1 and CDR2 from the germline V gene are SGHDT and YYEEEE. The CDR3 spells CASSLGGGGLAEHEQYF. CDR3 in DNA: TGTGCCAGCAGCTTGGGAGGAGGTGGACTAGCGGAACACGAGCAGTACTTC.

The chain is built from TRBV10-3 and TRBJ1-2; D is undetermined. V was pared by 4 bases and J by 11 bases, with 14 bases between. CDR3 length equals 12 residues. Per germline, CDR1 ENHRY and CDR2 SYGVKD. DNA of the CDR3: TGTGCCATCAGTGGTCGGTCCCCGGGGTACACCTTC. It yields the protein CAISGRSPGYTF.

This clonotype was seen more than once but under ten times. The chain is built from TRBV7-6 and TRBJ2-1; no definite D call. The V gene's germline CDR1 is SGHVS and CDR2 FNYEAQ. Trimming removed 5 bases from V and 8 bases from J, with 13 bases in between. CDR3 length: 13 residues. CDR3 sequence: CASSRSIDHEQFF. CDR3 sequence (DNA): TGTGCCAGCAGCCGTTCCATAGATCATGAGCAGTTCTTC. Drawing the rest from reference TRBV7-6 and TRBJ2-1, the complete variable domain is GAGVSQSPRYKVTKRGQDVALRCDPISGHVSLYWYRQALGQGPEFLTYFNYEAQQDKSGLPNDRFSAERPEGSISTLTIQRTEQRDSAMYRCASSRSIDHEQFFGPGTRLTVL.